This TCR beta chain emerged from a study of cytomegalovirus exposure and HLA in healthy donors. Findings and caveats of the study: Exclusion applied to some V segments, including TRBV6-2 and TRBV6-3, as they were indistinguishable.

About this clone: The antigen is not known.

The CDR3 covers 17 residues. The germline V gene has CDR1 GTSNPN and CDR2 SVGIG (reference sequence). Germline trimming cut 1 base from V and 4 bases from J; bases unmatched to any gene: 13. The primer mix had 60 Vbeta and 13 Jbeta primers. Assay used: immunoSEQ multiplex PCR; TCRdb lists only in-frame clones, some missing. This table has about 140,000 clones, over 75% appearing once. This chain links TRBV30 with TRBJ2-1, with 7 bases that match TRBD1. Sequencing used PBMCs. This clonotype was obtained from a woman aged 40-49 years in good health and CMV-seronegative. The CDR3 loop is CAWSGVTGSSPYNEQFF. CDR3 in DNA: TGTGCCTGGAGTGGGGTGACAGGGAGTTCGCCGTACAATGAGCAGTTCTTC. The full variable domain, its missing parts supplied by reference TRBV30 and TRBJ2-1, is SQTIHQWPATLVQPVGSPLSLECTVEGTSNPNLYWYRQAAGRGLQLLFYSVGIGQISSEVPQNLSASRPQDRQFILSSKKLLLSDSGFYLCAWSGVTGSSPYNEQFFGPGTRLTVL.